This TCR beta chain was documented in a study of CD8 T cells in ankylosing spondylitis. Study-level results: Ankylosing spondylitis blood seemed to carry a telltale TCR beta motif made of about 8 highly homologous variants. There were earlier reports of some motif variants in reactive arthritis synovial fluid and blood.

Per germline, CDR1 SGHRS and CDR2 YFSETQ. The V end lost 0 bases, the J end lost 9 bases, and 10 bases lay between the germline ends. This CDR3 contains 13 residues. It was by quantitative 5'-RACE with molecular barcodes that TCR beta libraries were made. MiXCR, run by TCRdb on the 5' RACE reads, gives a single entry per CDR3 protein. The sample includes approximately 250,000 distinct CDR3 sequences, under 12% of them seen just once. The sample holds many counts of this clonotype. Antigen unknown. The receptor comes from a male donor with ankylosing spondylitis or in good health (not recorded which). The chain uses TRBV5-1 and TRBJ2-1; unclear D gene. Sequencing was carried out using blood, either unsorted or a sorted T cell fraction (not recorded which). For the CDR3, the DNA is TGCGCCAGCAGCTTGGCCTCGGCCACTGAGCAGTTCTTC. The encoded protein is CASSLASATEQFF.